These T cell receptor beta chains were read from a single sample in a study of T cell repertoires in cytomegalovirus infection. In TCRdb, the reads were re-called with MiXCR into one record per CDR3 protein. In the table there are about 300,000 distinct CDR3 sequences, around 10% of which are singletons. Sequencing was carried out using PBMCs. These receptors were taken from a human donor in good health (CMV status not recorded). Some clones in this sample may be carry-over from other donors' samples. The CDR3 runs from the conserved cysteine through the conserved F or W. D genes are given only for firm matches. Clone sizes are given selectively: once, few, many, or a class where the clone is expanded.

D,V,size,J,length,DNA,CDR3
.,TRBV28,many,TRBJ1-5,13,TGTGCCAGCAGTTTAGCCCCCCGTCAGCCCCAGCATTTT,CASSLAPRQPQHF
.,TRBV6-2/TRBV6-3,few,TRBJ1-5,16,TGTGCCAGCAGGGACCTGTGGGACGAAAGCAATCAGCCCCAGCATTTT,CASRDLWDESNQPQHF
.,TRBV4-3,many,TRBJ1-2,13,TGCGCCAGCAGCCAAGATCCAAGATGGGGCTACACCTTC,CASSQDPRWGYTF
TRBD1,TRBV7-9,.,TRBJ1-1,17,TGTGCCAGCAGCTCCCGACAGGGGACCTCTGTGAACACTGAAGCTTTCTTT,CASSSRQGTSVNTEAFF
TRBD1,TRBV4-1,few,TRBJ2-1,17,TGCGCCAGCAGCCAAGCCGCCGTCGGGACAGGGGTTAATGAGCAGTTCTTC,CASSQAAVGTGVNEQFF
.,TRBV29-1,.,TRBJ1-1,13,TGCAGCGTCGCCGGACGGACGAACACTGAAGCTTTCTTT,CSVAGRTNTEAFF
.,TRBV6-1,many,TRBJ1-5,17,TGTGCCAGCAGTGAAAGGGCACGGGCCCTACCCAATCAGCCCCAGCATTTT,CASSERARALPNQPQHF
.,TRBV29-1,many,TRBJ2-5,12,TGCAGCGCTGGCGGTTTGCAAGAGACCCAGTACTTC,CSAGGLQETQYF
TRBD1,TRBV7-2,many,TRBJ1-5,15,TGTGCCAGCAGCTTAGTAGCAGGGGGCGAATGGCCCCAGCATTTT,CASSLVAGGEWPQHF
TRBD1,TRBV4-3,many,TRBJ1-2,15,TGCGCCAGCAGCCCCACTAGACAGGGACTATGGGGCTACACCTTC,CASSPTRQGLWGYTF
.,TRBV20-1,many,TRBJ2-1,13,TGCAGTGCTAGAGATGGGGTTCTCGATGAGCAGTTCTTC,CSARDGVLDEQFF
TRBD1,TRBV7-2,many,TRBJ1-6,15,TGTGCCAGCAGCTCCTCCGGGACAGCTAATTCACCCCTCCACTTT,CASSSSGTANSPLHF
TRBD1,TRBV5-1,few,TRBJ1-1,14,TGCGCCAGCAGCTTTGGGACAGGGGAGACTGAAGCTTTCTTT,CASSFGTGETEAFF
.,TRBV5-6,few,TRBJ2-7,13,TGTGCCAGCAGCTCCAACAGGGTGTACGAGCAGTACTTC,CASSSNRVYEQYF
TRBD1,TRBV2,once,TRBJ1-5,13,TGTGTAGTCCGGGACAGGGCAAATCAGCCCCAGCATTTT,CVVRDRANQPQHF
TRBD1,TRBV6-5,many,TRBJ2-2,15,TGTGCCAGCAGTTACGGGACAGCGAACACCGGGGAGCTGTTTTTT,CASSYGTANTGELFF
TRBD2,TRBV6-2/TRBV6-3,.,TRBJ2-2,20,TGTGCCAGCAGTACCCCCCTGGGACTAGCGGGGGGGCTGACCACCGGGGAGCTGTTTTTT,CASSTPLGLAGGLTTGELFF